This TCR beta chain was recovered during a study of cytomegalovirus exposure and HLA in healthy donors. V lost 3 bases and J lost 2, with 8 bases in between. There are 14 residues in the CDR3. Germline CDR1 is ENHRY and CDR2 is SYGVKD. 13 Jbeta primers and 60 Vbeta primers were used for the PCR. Clones were sequenced by immunoSEQ multiplex PCR, and TCRdb holds only the in-frame ones, with some missing. This repertoire shows roughly 130,000 clones, 75% to 85% found once; its top ten account for more than 3%. This clonotype originated in a female donor in good health and CMV-seronegative. This chain links TRBV10-3 with TRBJ2-1; D might be TRBD1 (5 bases). Sequences were obtained from PBMCs. The CDR3 DNA reads as TGTGCCATCAGTGAAGACAGAGCCTACAATGAGCAGTTCTTC. This translates into CAISEDRAYNEQFF.